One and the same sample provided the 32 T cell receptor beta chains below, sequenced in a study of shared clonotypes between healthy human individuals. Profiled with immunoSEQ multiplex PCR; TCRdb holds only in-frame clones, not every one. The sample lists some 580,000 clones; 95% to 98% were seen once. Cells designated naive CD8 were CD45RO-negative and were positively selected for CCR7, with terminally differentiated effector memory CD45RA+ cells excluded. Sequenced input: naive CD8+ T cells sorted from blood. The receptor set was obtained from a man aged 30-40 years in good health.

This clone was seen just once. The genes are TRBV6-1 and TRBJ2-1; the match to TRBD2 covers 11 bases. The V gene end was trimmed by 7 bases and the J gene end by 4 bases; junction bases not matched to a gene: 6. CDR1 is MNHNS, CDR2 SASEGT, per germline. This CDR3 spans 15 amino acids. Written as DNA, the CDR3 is TGTGCCAGCAACTCGTTAGCGGGAGGGTACAATGAGCAGTTCTTC. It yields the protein CASNSLAGGYNEQFF.

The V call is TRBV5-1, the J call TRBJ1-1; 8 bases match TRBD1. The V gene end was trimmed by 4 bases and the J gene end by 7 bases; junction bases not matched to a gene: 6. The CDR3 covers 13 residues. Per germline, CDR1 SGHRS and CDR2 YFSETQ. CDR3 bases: TGCGCCAGCAGCCTACGTGGACAGGGTGAAGCTTTCTTT. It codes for CASSLRGQGEAFF.

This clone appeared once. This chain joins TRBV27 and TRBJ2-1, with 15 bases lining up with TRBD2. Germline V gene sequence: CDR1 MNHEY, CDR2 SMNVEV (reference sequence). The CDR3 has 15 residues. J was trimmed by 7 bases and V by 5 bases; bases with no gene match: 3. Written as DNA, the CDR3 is TGTGCCAGCAGTATCGGGACTAGCGGGAGGAATGAGCAGTTCTTC. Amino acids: CASSIGTSGRNEQFF.

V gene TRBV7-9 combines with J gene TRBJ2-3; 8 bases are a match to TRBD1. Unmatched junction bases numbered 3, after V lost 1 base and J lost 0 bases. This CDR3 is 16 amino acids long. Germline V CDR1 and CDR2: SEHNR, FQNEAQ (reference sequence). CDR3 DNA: TGTGCCAGCAGCTTAGTAGGACAGGGAAGCACAGATACGCAGTATTTT. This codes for CASSLVGQGSTDTQYF. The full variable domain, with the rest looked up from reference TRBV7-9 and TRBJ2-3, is DTGVSQNPRHKITKRGQNVTFRCDPISEHNRLYWYRQTLGQGPEFLTYFQNEAQLEKSRLLSDRFSAERPKGSFSTLEIQRTEQGDSAMYLCASSLVGQGSTDTQYFGPGTRLTVL.

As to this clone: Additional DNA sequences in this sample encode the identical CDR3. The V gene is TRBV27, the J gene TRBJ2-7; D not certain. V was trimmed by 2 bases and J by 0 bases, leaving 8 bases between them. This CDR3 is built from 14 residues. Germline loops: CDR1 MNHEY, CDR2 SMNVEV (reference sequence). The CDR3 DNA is TGTGCCAGCAGTTTAGGGCGCCTCTCCTACGAGCAGTACTTC. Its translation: CASSLGRLSYEQYF.

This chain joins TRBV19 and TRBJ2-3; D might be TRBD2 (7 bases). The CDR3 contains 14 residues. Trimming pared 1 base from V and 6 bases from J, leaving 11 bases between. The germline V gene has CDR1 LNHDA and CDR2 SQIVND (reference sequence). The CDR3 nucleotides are TGTGCCAGTAGTATAGTGGCGGGGGCTGATACGCAGTATTTT. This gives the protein CASSIVAGADTQYF.

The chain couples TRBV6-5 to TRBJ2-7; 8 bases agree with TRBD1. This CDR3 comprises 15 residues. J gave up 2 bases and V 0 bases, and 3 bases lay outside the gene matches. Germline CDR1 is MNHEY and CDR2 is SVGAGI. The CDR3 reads CASSYSWTGPYEQYF. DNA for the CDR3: TGTGCCAGCAGTTACTCATGGACAGGGCCCTACGAGCAGTACTTC.

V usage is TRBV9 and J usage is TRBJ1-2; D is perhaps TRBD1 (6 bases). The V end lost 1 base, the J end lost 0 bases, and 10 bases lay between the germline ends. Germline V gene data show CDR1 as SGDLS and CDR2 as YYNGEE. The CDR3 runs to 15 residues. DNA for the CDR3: TGTGCCAGCAGCGTAAACAGGGAAGCTAACTATGGCTACACCTTC. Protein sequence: CASSVNREANYGYTF.

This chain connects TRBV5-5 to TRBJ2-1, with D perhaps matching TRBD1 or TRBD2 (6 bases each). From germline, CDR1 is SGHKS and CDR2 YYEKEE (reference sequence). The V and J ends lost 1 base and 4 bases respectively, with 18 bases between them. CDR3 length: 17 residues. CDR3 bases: TGTGCCAGCAGCTTGTCATCGGGGGCGGGATGGTACAATGAGCAGTTCTTC. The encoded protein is CASSLSSGAGWYNEQFF.

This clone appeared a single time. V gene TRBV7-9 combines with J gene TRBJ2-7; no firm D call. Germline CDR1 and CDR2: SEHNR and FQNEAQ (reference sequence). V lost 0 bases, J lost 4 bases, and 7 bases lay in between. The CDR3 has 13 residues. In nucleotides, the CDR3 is TGTGCCAGCAGCTTAGCGGGGATTTACGAGCAGTACTTC. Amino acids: CASSLAGIYEQYF. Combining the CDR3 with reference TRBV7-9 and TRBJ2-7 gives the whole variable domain DTGVSQNPRHKITKRGQNVTFRCDPISEHNRLYWYRQTLGQGPEFLTYFQNEAQLEKSRLLSDRFSAERPKGSFSTLEIQRTEQGDSAMYLCASSLAGIYEQYFGPGTRLTVT.

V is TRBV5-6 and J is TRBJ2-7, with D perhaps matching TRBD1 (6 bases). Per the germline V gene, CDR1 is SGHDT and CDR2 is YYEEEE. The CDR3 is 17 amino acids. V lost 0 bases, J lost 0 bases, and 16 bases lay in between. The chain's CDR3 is CASSLGPVQGISYEQYF. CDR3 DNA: TGTGCCAGCAGCTTGGGACCGGTCCAGGGGATCTCCTACGAGCAGTACTTC.

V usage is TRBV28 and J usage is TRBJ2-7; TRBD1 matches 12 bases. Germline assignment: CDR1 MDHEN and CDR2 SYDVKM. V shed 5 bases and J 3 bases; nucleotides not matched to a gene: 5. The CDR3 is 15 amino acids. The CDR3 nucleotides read TGTGCCAGCAGTACGGGGACAGGGGGCTTCTACGAGCAGTACTTC. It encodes CASSTGTGGFYEQYF.

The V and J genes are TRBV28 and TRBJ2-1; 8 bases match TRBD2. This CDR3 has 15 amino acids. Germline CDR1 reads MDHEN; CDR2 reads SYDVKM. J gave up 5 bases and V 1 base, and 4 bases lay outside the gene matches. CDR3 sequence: CASSLYGRADNEQFF. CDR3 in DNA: TGTGCCAGCAGTTTATACGGGAGGGCCGACAATGAGCAGTTCTTC.

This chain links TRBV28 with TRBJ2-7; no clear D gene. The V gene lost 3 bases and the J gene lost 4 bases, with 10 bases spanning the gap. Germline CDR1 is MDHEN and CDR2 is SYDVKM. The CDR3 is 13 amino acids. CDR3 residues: CASSFSLFYEQYF. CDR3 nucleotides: TGTGCCAGCAGTTTTAGTCTTTTTTACGAGCAGTACTTC.

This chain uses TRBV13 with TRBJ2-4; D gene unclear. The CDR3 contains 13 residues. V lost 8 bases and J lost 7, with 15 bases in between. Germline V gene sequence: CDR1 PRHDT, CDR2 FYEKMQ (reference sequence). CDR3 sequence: CASGKGLGNIQYF. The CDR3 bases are TGTGCCAGCGGTAAAGGGTTAGGGAACATTCAGTACTTC. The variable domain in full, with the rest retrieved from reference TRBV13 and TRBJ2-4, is AAGVIQSPRHLIKEKRETATLKCYPIPRHDTVYWYQQGPGQDPQFLISFYEKMQSDKGSIPDRFSAQQFSDYHSELNMSSLELGDSALYFCASGKGLGNIQYFGAGTRLSVL.

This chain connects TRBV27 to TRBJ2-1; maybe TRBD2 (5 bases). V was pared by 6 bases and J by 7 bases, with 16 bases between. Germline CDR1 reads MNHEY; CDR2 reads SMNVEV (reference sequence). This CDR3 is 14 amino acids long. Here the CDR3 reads CASRRGIGLNEQFF. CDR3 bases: TGTGCCAGCAGACGAGGGATTGGGCTTAATGAGCAGTTCTTC.

DNA of the CDR3: TGTGCCAGCAGCCCATACCTAGGGGACAGAGAGAACTATGGCTACACCTTC. This codes for CASSPYLGDRENYGYTF. This rearrangement joins TRBV13 to TRBJ1-2, with TRBD1 matching 7 bases. J was trimmed by 2 bases and V by 5 bases; bases with no gene match: 14. The CDR3 contains 17 residues. Germline V gives CDR1 PRHDT, CDR2 FYEKMQ (reference sequence).

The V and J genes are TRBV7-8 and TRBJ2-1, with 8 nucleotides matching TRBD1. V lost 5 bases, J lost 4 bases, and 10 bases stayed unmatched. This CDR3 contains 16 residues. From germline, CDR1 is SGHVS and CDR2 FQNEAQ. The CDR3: CASSRSRGPVYNEQFF. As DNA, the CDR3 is TGTGCCAGCAGCCGCAGCAGGGGGCCGGTTTACAATGAGCAGTTCTTC.

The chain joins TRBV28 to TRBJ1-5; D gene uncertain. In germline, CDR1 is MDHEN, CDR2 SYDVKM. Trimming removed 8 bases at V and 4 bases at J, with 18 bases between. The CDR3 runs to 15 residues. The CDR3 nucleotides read TGTGCCAGCCGCTTACGACTGAGCGGAAATCAGCCCCAGCATTTT. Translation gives CASRLRLSGNQPQHF.

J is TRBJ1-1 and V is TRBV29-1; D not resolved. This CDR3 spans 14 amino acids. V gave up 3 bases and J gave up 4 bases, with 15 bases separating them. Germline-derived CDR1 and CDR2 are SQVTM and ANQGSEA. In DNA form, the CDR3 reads TGCAGCGTTGAGTCGTCCGGGAGCGGCACTGAAGCTTTCTTT. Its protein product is CSVESSGSGTEAFF. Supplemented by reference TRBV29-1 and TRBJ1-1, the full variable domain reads SAVISQKPSRDICQRGTSLTIQCQVDSQVTMMFWYRQQPGQSLTLIATANQGSEATYESGFVIDKFPISRPNLTFSTLTVSNMSPEDSSIYLCSVESSGSGTEAFFGQGTRLTVV.

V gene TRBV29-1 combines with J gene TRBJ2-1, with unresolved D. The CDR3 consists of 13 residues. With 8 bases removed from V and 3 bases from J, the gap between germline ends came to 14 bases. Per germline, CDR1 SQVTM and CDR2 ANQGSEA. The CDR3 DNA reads TGCAGCCCCCGGCTGGCAGGCTACAATGAGCAGTTCTTC. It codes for CSPRLAGYNEQFF.

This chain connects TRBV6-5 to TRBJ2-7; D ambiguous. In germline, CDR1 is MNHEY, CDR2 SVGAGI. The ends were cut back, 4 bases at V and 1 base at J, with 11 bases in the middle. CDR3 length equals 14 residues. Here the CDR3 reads CASSWERSSYEQYF. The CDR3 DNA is TGTGCCAGCAGTTGGGAACGATCTTCCTACGAGCAGTACTTC.

The CDR3 nucleotides are TGCGCCAGCAGCTTCGACGACTGGAGCAATGAGCAGTTCTTC. It specifies CASSFDDWSNEQFF. The rearrangement joins TRBV5-1 to TRBJ2-1; D uncertain. CDR3 size: 14 residues. Deletions cut 2 bases from V and 6 bases from J, with 12 bases between. Per germline, CDR1 SGHRS and CDR2 YFSETQ.

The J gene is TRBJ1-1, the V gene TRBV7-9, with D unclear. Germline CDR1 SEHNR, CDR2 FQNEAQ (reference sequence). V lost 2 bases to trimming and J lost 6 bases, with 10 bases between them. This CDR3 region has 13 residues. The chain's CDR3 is CASSLLEVAEAFF. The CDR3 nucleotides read TGTGCCAGCAGCTTACTGGAGGTGGCTGAAGCTTTCTTT.

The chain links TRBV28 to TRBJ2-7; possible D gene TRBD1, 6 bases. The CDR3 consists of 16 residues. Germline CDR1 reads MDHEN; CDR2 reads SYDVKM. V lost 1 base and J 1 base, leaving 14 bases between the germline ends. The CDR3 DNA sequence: TGTGCCAGCAGTTTATCCCTTGGACAGAGGTCCTACGAGCAGTACTTC. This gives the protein CASSLSLGQRSYEQYF. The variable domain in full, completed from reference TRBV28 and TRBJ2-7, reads DVKVTQSSRYLVKRTGEKVFLECVQDMDHENMFWYRQDPGLGLRLIYFSYDVKMKEKGDIPEGYSVSREKKERFSLILESASTNQTSMYLCASSLSLGQRSYEQYFGPGTRLTVT.

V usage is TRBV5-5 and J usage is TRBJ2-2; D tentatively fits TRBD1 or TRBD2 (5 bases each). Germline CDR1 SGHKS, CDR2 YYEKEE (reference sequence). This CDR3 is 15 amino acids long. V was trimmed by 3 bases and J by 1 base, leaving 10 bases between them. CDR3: CASSWDDVNTGELFF. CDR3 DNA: TGTGCCAGCAGCTGGGACGACGTGAACACCGGGGAGCTGTTTTTT.

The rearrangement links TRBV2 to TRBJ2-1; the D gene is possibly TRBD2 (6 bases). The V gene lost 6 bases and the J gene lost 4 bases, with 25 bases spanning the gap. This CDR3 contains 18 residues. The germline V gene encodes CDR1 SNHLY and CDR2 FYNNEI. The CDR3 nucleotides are TGTGCCAGCAGGCCGGGAGATTCGCCGGCCTTGGGGTACAATGAGCAGTTCTTC. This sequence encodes CASRPGDSPALGYNEQFF. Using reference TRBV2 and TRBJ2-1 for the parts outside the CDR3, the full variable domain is EPEVTQTPSHQVTQMGQEVILRCVPISNHLYFYWYRQILGQKVEFLVSFYNNEISEKSEIFDDQFSVERPDGSNFTLKIRSTKLEDSAMYFCASRPGDSPALGYNEQFFGPGTRLTVL.

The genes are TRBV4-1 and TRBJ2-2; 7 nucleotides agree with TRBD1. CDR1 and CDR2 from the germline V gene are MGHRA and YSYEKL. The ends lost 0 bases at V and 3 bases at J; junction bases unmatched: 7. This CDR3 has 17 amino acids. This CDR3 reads CASSQDWRQGDTGELFF. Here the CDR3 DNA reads TGCGCCAGCAGCCAAGACTGGCGGCAGGGGGACACCGGGGAGCTGTTTTTT.

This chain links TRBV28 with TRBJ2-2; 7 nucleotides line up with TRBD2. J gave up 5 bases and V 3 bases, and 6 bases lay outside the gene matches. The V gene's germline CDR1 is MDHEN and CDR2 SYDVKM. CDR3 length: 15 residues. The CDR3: CASSFFGGSTGELFF. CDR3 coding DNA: TGTGCCAGCAGTTTCTTCGGGGGGTCAACCGGGGAGCTGTTTTTT.

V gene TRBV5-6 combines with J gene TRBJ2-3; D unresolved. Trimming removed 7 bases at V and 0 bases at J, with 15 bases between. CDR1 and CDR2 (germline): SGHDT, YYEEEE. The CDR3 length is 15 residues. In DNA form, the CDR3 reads TGTGCCAGCTGGATTAGGGTCGGGAGCACAGATACGCAGTATTTT. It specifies CASWIRVGSTDTQYF. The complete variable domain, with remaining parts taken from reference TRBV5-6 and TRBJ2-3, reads DAGVTQSPTHLIKTRGQQVTLRCSPKSGHDTVSWYQQALGQGPQFIFQYYEEEERQRGNFPDRFSGHQFPNYSSELNVNALLLGDSALYLCASWIRVGSTDTQYFGPGTRLTVL.

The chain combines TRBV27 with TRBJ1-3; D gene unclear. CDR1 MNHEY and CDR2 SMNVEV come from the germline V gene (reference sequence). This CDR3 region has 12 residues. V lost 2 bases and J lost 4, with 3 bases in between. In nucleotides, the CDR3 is TGTGCCAGCAGTTTAGACGGAAACACCATATATTTT. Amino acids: CASSLDGNTIYF.

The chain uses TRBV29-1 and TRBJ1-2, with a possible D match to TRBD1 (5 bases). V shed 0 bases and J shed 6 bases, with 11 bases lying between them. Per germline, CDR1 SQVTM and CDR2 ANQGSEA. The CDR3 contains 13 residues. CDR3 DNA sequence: TGCAGCGTTGAAGATCAGTCAGGGAATGGCTACACCTTC. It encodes CSVEDQSGNGYTF.